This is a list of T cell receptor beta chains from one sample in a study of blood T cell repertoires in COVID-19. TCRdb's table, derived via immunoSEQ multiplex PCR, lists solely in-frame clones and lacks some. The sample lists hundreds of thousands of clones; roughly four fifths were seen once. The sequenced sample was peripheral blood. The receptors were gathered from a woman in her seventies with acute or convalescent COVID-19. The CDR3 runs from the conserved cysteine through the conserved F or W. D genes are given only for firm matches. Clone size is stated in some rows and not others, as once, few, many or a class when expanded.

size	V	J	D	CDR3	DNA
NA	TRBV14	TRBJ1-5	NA	CASSQDLEGAQHF	TGTGCCAGCAGCCAAGATCTGGAAGGGGCCCAGCATTTT
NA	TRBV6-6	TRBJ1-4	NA	CASREAGNTNEKLFF	TGTGCCAGCCGGGAAGCCGGCAACACTAATGAAAAACTGTTTTTT
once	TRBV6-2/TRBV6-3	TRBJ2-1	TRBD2	CASSYSLAGGSDEQFF	TGTGCCAGCAGTTACTCACTAGCGGGGGGGAGCGATGAGCAGTTCTTC
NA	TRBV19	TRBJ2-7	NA	CASSIGARQALEQYF	TGTGCCAGTAGTATAGGGGCTCGACAGGCTCTCGAGCAGTACTTC
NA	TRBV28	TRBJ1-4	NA	CASSLFAAGDEKLFF	TGTGCCAGCAGCCTTTTCGCCGCCGGGGATGAAAAACTGTTTTTT
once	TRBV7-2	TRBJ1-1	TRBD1	CASSFIGQGGRNTEAFF	TGTGCCAGCAGCTTTATCGGACAGGGCGGGAGGAACACTGAAGCTTTCTTT
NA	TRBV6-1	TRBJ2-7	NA	CASSEQLVLYEQYF	TGTGCCAGCAGTGAGCAATTGGTACTCTACGAGCAGTACTTC
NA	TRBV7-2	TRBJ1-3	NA	CASSLRAGTGRGNTIYF	TGTGCCAGCAGCTTACGGGCTGGTACAGGTCGAGGAAACACCATATATTTT
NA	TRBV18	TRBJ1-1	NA	CASSPVAYTEAFF	TGTGCCAGCTCACCTGTGGCCTACACTGAAGCTTTCTTT
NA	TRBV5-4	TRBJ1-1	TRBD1	CASSPGGPSGAFF	TGTGCCAGCAGCCCAGGGGGCCCATCTGGGGCTTTCTTT
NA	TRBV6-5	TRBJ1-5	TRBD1	CASGKTGLGNQPQHF	TGTGCCAGCGGTAAGACAGGGTTGGGCAATCAGCCCCAGCATTTT
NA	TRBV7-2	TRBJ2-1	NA	CASSLARGEYNEQFF	TGTGCCAGCAGCTTAGCCAGGGGTGAATACAATGAGCAGTTCTTC
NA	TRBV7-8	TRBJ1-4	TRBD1	CASSFEGALIEKLFF	TGTGCCAGCAGCTTCGAGGGGGCGCTCATTGAAAAACTGTTTTTT
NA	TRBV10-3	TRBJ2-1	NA	CAISESGGYEQFF	TGTGCCATCAGTGAGTCGGGGGGTTATGAGCAGTTCTTC
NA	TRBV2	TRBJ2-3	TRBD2	CASILDSGASTDTQYF	TGTGCCAGCATCTTAGACAGCGGGGCTAGCACAGATACGCAGTATTTT
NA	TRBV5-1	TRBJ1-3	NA	CASSLDQGSGNTIYF	TGCGCCAGCAGCTTGGACCAGGGCTCTGGAAACACCATATATTTT
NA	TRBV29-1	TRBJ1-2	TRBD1	CSVDSQGDGYGYTF	TGCAGCGTTGACAGTCAGGGGGACGGCTATGGCTACACCTTC
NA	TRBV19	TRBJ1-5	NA	CASSIGGYQPQHF	TGTGCCAGTAGTATCGGCGGATATCAGCCCCAGCATTTT
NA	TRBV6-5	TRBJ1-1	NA	CASRGSGGTTEAFF	TGTGCCAGCAGGGGATCGGGAGGGACCACTGAAGCTTTCTTT
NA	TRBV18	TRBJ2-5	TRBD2	CASSPSGGKETQYF	TGTGCCAGCTCACCATCGGGGGGGAAAGAGACCCAGTACTTC
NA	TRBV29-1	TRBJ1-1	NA	CSVARTMNTEAFF	TGCAGCGTTGCTCGGACTATGAACACTGAAGCTTTCTTT
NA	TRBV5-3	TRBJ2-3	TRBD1	CARSRIRGTDTQYF	TGTGCCAGAAGCCGGATCAGGGGGACAGATACGCAGTATTTT
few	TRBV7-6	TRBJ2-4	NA	CASSLGVGHPGYF	TGTGCCAGCAGCTTAGGTGTAGGACACCCGGGTTACTTC
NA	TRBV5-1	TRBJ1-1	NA	CASSEEVGGSTEAFF	TGCGCCAGCAGCGAGGAGGTGGGTGGGAGCACTGAAGCTTTCTTT
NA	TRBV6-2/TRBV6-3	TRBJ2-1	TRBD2	CASSPTTSGDVDEQFF	TGTGCCAGCAGTCCAACCACTAGCGGGGACGTGGATGAGCAGTTCTTC
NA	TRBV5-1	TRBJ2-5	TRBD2	CASSGGTSGEETQYF	TGCGCCAGCAGCGGCGGGACTAGCGGGGAAGAGACCCAGTACTTC
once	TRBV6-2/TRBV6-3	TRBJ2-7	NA	CASSLVGDEQYF	TGTGCCAGCAGTTTGGTAGGGGATGAGCAGTACTTC
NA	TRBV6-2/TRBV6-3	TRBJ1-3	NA	CASSYSGSSGNTIYF	TGTGCCAGCAGTTACTCGGGGAGCTCTGGAAACACCATATATTTT
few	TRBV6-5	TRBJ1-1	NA	CASSQGRDTEAFF	TGTGCCAGCAGTCAGGGTAGGGACACTGAAGCTTTCTTT
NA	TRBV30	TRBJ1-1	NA	CASSKGRFTEAFF	TGTGCCTCCTCGAAGGGGCGGTTCACTGAAGCTTTCTTT
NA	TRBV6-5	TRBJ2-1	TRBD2	CASESGGVGNEQFF	TGTGCCAGCGAAAGCGGGGGGGTCGGGAATGAGCAGTTCTTC
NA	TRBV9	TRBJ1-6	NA	CASSVAEGGSPLHF	TGTGCCAGCAGCGTAGCGGAAGGGGGTTCACCCCTCCACTTT
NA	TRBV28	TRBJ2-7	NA	CASSLRYEQYF	TGTGCCAGCAGTCTGAGGTACGAGCAGTACTTC
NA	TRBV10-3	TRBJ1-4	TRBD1	CAISEQGEQLFF	TGTGCCATCAGTGAGCAGGGGGAGCAACTGTTTTTT
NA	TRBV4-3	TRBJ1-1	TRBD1	CASSQGQGYTEAFF	TGCGCCAGCAGCCAAGGACAGGGGTACACTGAAGCTTTCTTT
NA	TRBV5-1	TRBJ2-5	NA	CASSLFLEQETQYF	TGCGCCAGCAGCTTGTTTCTAGAACAAGAGACCCAGTACTTC
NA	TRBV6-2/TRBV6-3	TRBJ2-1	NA	CASSRPLRVGEQFF	TGTGCCAGCAGTCGCCCCTTGCGGGTGGGGGAGCAGTTCTTC
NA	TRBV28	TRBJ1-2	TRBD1	CASSPLRTGGSGYTF	TGTGCCAGCAGCCCCCTTAGGACAGGCGGCTCGGGCTACACCTTC
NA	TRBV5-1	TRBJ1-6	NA	CASSLALSSDNSPLHF	TGCGCCAGCAGCTTGGCGTTGAGCTCTGATAATTCACCCCTCCACTTT
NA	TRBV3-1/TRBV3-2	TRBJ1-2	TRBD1	CASSPSGTGNYGYTF	TGTGCCAGCAGCCCTTCCGGGACAGGGAACTATGGCTACACCTTC
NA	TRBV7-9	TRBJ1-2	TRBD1	CASSLQQGPSVYTF	TGTGCCAGCAGCTTACAACAGGGGCCCTCTGTCTACACCTTC
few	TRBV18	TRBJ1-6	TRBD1	CASSPPGQGNSPLHF	TGTGCCAGCTCACCTCCGGGACAGGGGAATTCACCCCTCCACTTT
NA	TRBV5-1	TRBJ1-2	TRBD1	CASSFTTGGDYGYTF	TGCGCCAGCAGCTTTACGACAGGGGGGGACTATGGCTACACCTTC
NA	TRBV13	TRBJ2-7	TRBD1	CASSLDRGRYEQYF	TGTGCCAGCAGCTTAGACAGGGGCCGCTACGAGCAGTACTTC
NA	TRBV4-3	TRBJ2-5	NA	CASSQDTLETQYF	TGCGCCAGCAGCCAAGATACTTTAGAGACCCAGTACTTC
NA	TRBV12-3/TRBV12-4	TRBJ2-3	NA	CASSSLDTQYF	TGTGCCAGCAGCTCGTTAGATACGCAGTATTTT
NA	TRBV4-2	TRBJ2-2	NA	CASQKPNTGELFF	TGTGCCAGCCAGAAACCGAACACCGGGGAGCTGTTTTTT
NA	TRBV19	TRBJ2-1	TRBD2	CASSISGGTYNEQFF	TGTGCCAGTAGTATTAGCGGGGGAACCTACAATGAGCAGTTCTTC
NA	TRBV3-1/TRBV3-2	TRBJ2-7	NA	CASSQVGGQQYF	TGTGCCAGCAGCCAAGTAGGGGGACAGCAGTACTTC
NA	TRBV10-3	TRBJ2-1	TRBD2	CAISELAGAYNEQFF	TGTGCCATCAGTGAGTTAGCGGGAGCATACAATGAGCAGTTCTTC
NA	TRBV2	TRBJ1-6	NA	CASSVQDLHF	TGTGCCAGCAGTGTTCAGGACCTCCACTTT
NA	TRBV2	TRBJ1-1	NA	CAGGGHLNTEAFF	TGTGCCGGGGGGGGACATCTTAACACTGAAGCTTTCTTT
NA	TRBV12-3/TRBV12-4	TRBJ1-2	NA	CASTLTGFYGYTF	TGTGCCAGCACCCTTACCGGGTTCTATGGCTACACCTTC
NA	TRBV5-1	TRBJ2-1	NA	CASSLELSSYNEQFF	TGCGCCAGCAGCTTGGAACTGAGCTCCTACAATGAGCAGTTCTTC
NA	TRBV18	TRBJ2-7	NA	CASSSRTESSYEQYF	TGTGCCAGCTCATCGAGGACAGAAAGCTCCTACGAGCAGTACTTC
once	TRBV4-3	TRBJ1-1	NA	CASSQDRWRNTEAFF	TGCGCCAGCAGCCAAGATCGGTGGAGGAACACTGAAGCTTTCTTT
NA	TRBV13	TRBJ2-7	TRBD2	CASSPRGGYEQYF	TGTGCCAGCAGCCCTCGGGGAGGGTACGAGCAGTACTTC
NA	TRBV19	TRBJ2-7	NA	CASSTVGGGAYEQYF	TGTGCCAGTAGTACCGTGGGTGGAGGGGCCTACGAGCAGTACTTC